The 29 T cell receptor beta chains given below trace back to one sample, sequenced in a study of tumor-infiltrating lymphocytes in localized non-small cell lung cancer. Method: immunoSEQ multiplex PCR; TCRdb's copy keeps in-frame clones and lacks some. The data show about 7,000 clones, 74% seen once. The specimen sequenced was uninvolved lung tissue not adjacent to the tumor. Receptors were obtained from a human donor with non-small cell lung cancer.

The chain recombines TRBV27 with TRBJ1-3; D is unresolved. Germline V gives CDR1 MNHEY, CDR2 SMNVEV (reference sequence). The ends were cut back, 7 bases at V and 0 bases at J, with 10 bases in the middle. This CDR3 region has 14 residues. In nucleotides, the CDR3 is TGTGCCAGCAAGGTGGCAGGCTCTGGAAACACCATATATTTT. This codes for CASKVAGSGNTIYF.

The CDR3, as DNA: TGTGCCTGGAGTCCCGGGACTAGCGCTCACAATGAGCAGTTCTTC. It specifies CAWSPGTSAHNEQFF. The chain joins TRBV30 to TRBJ2-1, with 10 bases that match TRBD2. CDR1 and CDR2 (germline): GTSNPN, SVGIG (reference sequence). The CDR3 sequence is 15 residues long. With V trimmed by 2 bases and J by 5 bases, 6 bases remained unmatched.

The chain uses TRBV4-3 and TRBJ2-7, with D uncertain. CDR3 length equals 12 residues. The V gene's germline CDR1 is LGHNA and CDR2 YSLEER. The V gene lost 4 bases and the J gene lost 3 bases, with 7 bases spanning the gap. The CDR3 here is CASSPNHYEQYF. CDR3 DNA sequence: TGCGCCAGCAGCCCTAATCACTACGAGCAGTACTTC.

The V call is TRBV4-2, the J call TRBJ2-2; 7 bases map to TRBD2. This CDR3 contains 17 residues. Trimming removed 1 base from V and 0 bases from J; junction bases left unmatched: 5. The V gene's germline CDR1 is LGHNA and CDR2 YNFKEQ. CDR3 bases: TGTGCCAGCAGCCAAGCGGGAGGCGGACCGAACACCGGGGAGCTGTTTTTT. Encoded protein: CASSQAGGGPNTGELFF.

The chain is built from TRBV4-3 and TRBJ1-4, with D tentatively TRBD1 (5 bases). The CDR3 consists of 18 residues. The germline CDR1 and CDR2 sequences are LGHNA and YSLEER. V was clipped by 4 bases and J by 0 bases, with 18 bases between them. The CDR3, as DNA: TGCGCCAGCAGCCGGGACGGGCAGGACGTTGCAACTAATGAAAAACTGTTTTTT. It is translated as CASSRDGQDVATNEKLFF.

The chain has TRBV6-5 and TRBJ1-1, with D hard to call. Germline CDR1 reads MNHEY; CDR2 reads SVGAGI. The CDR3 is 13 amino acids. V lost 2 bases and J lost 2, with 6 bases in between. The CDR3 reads CASSYTGNTEAFF. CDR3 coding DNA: TGTGCCAGCAGTTACACGGGAAACACTGAAGCTTTCTTT.

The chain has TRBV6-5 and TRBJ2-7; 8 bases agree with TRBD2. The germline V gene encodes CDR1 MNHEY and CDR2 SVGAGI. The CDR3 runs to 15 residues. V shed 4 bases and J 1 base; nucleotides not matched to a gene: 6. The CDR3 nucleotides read TGTGCCAGCAGTTCCACGGGACTAGGTTCCTACGAGCAGTACTTC. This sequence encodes CASSSTGLGSYEQYF.

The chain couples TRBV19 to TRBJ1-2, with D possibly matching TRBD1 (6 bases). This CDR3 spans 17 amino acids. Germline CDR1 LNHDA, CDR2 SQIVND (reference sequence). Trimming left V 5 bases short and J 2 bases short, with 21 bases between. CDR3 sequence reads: CASSSTRDTLKNYGYTF. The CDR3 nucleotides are TGTGCCAGTAGTTCAACCCGGGACACCCTTAAGAACTATGGCTACACCTTC. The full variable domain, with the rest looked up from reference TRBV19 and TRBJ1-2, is DGGITQSPKYLFRKEGQNVTLSCEQNLNHDAMYWYRQDPGQGLRLIYYSQIVNDFQKGDIAEGYSVSREKKESFPLTVTSAQKNPTAFYLCASSSTRDTLKNYGYTFGSGTRLTVV.

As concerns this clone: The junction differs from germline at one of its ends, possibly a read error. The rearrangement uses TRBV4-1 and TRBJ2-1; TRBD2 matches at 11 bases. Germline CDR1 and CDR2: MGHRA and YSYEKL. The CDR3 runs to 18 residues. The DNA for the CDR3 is TGCGCCAGCAGCCAAGTTACCTCCGGGACTAGCGGTCAAACTGAGGAGTTCTTC. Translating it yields CASSQVTSGTSGQTEEFF.

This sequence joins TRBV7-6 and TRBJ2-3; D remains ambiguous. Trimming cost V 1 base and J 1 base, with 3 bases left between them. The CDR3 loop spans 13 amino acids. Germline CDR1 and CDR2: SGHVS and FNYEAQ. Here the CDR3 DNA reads TGTGCCAGCAGCTTAGGGCGCACAGATACGCAGTATTTT. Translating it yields CASSLGRTDTQYF.

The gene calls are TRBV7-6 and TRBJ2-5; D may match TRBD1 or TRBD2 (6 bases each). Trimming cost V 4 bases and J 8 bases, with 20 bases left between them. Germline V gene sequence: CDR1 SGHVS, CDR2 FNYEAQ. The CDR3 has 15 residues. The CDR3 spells CASSSGSGGGETQYF. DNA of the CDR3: TGTGCCAGCAGCTCGGGATCCGGGGGCGGGGAAACCCAGTACTTC.

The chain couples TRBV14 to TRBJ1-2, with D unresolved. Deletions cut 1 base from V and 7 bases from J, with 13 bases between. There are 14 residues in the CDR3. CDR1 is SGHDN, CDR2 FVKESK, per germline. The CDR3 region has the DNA TGTGCCAGCAGCCAAGTTCGGGGATTGTCTGGCTACACCTTC. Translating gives CASSQVRGLSGYTF.

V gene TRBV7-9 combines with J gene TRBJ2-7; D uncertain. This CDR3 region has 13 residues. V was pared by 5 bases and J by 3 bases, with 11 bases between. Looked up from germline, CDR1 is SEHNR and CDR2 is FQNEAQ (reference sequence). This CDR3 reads CASSPTPGYEQYF. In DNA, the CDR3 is TGTGCCAGCAGCCCGACCCCAGGCTACGAGCAGTACTTC. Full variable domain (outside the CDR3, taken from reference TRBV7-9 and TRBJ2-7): DTGVSQNPRHKITKRGQNVTFRCDPISEHNRLYWYRQTLGQGPEFLTYFQNEAQLEKSRLLSDRFSAERPKGSFSTLEIQRTEQGDSAMYLCASSPTPGYEQYFGPGTRLTVT.

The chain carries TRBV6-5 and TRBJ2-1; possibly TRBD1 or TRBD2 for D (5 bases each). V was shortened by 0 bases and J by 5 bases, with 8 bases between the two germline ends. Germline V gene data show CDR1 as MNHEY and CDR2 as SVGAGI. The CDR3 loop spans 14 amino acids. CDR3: CASSYSLGDNEQFF. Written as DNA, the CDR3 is TGTGCCAGCAGTTACTCCTTGGGGGACAATGAGCAGTTCTTC.

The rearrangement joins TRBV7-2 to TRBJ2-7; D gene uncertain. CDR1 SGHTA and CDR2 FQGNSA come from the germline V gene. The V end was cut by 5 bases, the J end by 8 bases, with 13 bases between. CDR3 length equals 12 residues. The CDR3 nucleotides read TGTGCCAGCAGCCCAGGTGCTCTAAAGCAGTACTTC. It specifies CASSPGALKQYF.

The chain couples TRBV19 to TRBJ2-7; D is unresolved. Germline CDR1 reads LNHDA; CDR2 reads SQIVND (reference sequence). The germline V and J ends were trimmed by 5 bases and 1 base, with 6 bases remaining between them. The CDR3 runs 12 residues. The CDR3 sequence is CASSQSSYEQYF. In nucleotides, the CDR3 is TGTGCCAGTAGTCAGTCTTCCTACGAGCAGTACTTC.

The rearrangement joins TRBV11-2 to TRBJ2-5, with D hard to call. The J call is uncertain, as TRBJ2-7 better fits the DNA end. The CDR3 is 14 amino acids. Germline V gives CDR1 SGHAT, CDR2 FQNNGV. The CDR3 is CASSLGVGSYEQYF. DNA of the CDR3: TGTGCCAGCAGCTTAGGAGTAGGGTCCTACGAGCAGTACTTC.

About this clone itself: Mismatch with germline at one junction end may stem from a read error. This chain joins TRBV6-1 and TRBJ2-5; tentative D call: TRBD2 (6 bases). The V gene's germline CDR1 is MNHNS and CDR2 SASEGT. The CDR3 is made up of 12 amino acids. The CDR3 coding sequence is TGCGCCGGGGGTAGGGCCGGGGAGACCCAGTACTTC. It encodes CAGGRAGETQYF.

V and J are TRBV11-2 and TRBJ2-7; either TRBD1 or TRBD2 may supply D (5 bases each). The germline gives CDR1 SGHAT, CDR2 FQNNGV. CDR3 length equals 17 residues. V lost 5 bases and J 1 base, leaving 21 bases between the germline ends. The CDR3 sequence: CASSPINRDRRSYEQYF. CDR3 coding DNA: TGTGCCAGCAGCCCGATAAACCGGGACCGAAGGTCCTACGAGCAGTACTTC.

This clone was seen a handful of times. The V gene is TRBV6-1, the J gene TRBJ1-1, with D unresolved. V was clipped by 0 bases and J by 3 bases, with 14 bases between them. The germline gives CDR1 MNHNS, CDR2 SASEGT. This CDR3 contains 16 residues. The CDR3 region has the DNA TGTGCCAGCAGTGAAGCGGACTCGCGCGGGGACACTGAAGCTTTCTTT. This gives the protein CASSEADSRGDTEAFF.

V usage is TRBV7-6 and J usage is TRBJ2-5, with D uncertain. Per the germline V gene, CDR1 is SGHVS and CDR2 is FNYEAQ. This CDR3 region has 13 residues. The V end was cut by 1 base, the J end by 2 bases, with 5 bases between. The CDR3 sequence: CASSLGRQETQYF. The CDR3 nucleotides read TGTGCCAGCAGCTTAGGTAGACAAGAGACCCAGTACTTC.

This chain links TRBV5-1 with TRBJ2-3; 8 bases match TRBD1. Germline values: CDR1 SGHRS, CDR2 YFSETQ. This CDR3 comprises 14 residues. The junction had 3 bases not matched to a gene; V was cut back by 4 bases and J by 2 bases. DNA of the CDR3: TGCGCCAGCAGCCAGGGGGCGAACACAGATACGCAGTATTTT. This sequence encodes CASSQGANTDTQYF.

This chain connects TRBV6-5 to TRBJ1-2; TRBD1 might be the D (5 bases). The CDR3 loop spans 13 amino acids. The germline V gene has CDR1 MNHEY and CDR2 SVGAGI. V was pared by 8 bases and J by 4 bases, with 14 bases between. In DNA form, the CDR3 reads TGTGCCAGCCGATATGGGGGGGTCTATGGCTACACCTTC. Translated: CASRYGGVYGYTF.

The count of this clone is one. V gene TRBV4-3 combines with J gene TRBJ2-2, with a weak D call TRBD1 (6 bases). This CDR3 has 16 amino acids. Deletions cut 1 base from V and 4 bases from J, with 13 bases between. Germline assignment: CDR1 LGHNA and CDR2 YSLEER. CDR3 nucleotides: TGCGCCAGCAGCCAAGTGGAAGGGGGTGCCACCGGGGAGCTGTTTTTT. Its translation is CASSQVEGGATGELFF.

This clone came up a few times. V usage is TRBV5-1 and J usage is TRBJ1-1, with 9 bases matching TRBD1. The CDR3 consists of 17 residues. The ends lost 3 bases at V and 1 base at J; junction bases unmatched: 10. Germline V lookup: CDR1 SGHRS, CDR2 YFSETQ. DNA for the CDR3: TGCGCCAGCAGCTCTGTTCCCGGACAGGGGTGGAACACTGAAGCTTTCTTT. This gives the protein CASSSVPGQGWNTEAFF.

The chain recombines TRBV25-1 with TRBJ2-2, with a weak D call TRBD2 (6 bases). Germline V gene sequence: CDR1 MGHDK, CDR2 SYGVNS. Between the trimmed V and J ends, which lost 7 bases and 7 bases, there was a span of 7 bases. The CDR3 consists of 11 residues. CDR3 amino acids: CASIGSGELFF. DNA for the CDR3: TGTGCCAGCATCGGGAGCGGGGAGCTGTTTTTT.

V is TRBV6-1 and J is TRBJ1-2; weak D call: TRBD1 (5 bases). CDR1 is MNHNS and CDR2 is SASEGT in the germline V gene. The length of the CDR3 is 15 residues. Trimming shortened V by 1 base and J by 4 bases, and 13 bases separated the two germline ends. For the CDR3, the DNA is TGTGCCAGCAGTGAAGGTCAGGGCCCTGGCTATGGCTACACCTTC. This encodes CASSEGQGPGYGYTF.

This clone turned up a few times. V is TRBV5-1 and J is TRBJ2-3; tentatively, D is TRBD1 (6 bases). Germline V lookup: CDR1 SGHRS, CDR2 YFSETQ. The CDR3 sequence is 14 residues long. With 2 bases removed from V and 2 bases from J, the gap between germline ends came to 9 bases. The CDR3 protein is CASSLQGSTDTQYF. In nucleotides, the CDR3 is TGCGCCAGCAGCTTACAGGGTTCCACAGATACGCAGTATTTT.

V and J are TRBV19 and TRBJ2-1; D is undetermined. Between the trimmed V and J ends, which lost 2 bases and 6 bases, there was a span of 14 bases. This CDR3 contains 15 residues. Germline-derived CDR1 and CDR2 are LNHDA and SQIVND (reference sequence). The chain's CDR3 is CASSISPYGGNEQFF. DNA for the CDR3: TGTGCCAGTAGTATATCGCCATATGGCGGCAATGAGCAGTTCTTC.